One and the same sample provided the 15 T cell receptor beta chains below, sequenced in a study of tumor-infiltrating lymphocytes in primary liver carcinoma. A primer matching the constant region was used to make TCR beta cDNA from 450 to 550 ng of total RNA. Amplification in three nested multiplex PCR rounds with slightly modified ARM-PCR gave rise to TCR beta libraries. In the first two PCR rounds, TRBV1-TRBV30 forward primers were paired with a C-beta reverse primer, and each round lasted around 10 cycles. MiXCR, run by TCRdb on the multiplex PCR reads, gives a single entry per CDR3 protein. The sample lists approximately 300,000 distinct CDR3 sequences; about 62% were seen once. In addition to blood RNA drawn from unsorted whole blood, germline DNA was extracted. Sequenced material: peripheral blood. These TCRs come from a middle-aged man with primary liver carcinoma and hepatitis B virus infection.

Details on this clonotype: A read error is possible here, since a much larger clone lies one base away. The rearrangement links TRBV4-3 to TRBJ1-4; no reliable D call. The germline V gene has CDR1 LGHNA and CDR2 YSLEER. The CDR3 consists of 15 residues. The CDR3 region is CASRQDGVTNEKLFF. In DNA form, the CDR3 reads TGCGCCAGCCGCCAAGACGGGGTCACTAATGAAAAACTGTTTTTT.

The rearrangement joins TRBV5-5 to TRBJ2-5; TRBD2 aligns across 8 bases. CDR3 length: 19 residues. Germline values: CDR1 SGHKS, CDR2 YYEKEE (reference sequence). The V segment lost 1 base and the J segment 2 bases; nucleotides outside the gene matches: 16. The CDR3 coding sequence is TGTGCCAGCAGCTTGTATCGAGGATCCGGGCGGGGGGTTCAAGAGACCCAGTACTTC. This translates into CASSLYRGSGRGVQETQYF.

This clonotype was detected many times. The V gene is TRBV6-5, the J gene TRBJ1-5, with D hard to call. CDR1 MNHEY and CDR2 SVGAGI come from the germline V gene. Trimming cost V 6 bases and J 4 bases, with 7 bases left between them. The CDR3 has 12 amino acids. CDR3 in DNA: TGTGCCAGCAGACCACAAAATCAGCCCCAGCATTTT. Protein sequence: CASRPQNQPQHF.

Regarding this clonotype: Sequence at one end of the junction differs from germline and may be a read error. The chain uses TRBV6-1 and TRBJ1-5; possible D gene TRBD1, 5 bases. The CDR3 length is 13 residues. The germline CDR1 and CDR2 sequences are MNHNS and SASEGT. CDR3 sequence: CASSGTANQSQHF. The CDR3 region has the DNA TGTGCCAGCAGCGGGACGGCCAATCAGTCCCAGCATTTT.

Comments on this clonotype: This may be a read error: a much more frequent sequence differs by one nucleotide. The chain has TRBV5-1 and TRBJ2-7, with D perhaps TRBD1 or TRBD2 (5 bases each). This CDR3 has 15 amino acids. Germline CDR1 is SGHRS and CDR2 is YFSETQ. V lost 4 bases and J 1 base, leaving 15 bases between the germline ends. CDR3 DNA: TGCGCCAGCAGCCCCCTGACATGGGGGTCCTACGAGCAGTACTTC. Its translation: CASSPLTWGSYEQYF.

As regards this clonotype: With a much larger clone just one base away, this may be a read error. The rearrangement uses TRBV14 and TRBJ1-1, with D unclear. The germline V gene encodes CDR1 SGHDN and CDR2 FVKESK. This CDR3 region has 11 residues. DNA of the CDR3: TGTGCCAACAGCCAAACCGGGAGAGCTTTCTTT. Translating gives CANSQTGRAFF.

This clonotype was detected once. The CDR3 does not end in the conserved phenylalanine or tryptophan, so this is likely a read error. J is TRBJ2-3 and V is TRBV29-1; 8 positions agree with TRBD2. Germline V lookup: CDR1 SQVTM, CDR2 ANQGSEA. Trimming took 1 base from V and 10 from J; bases not matched to a gene: 4. CDR3 length: 12 amino acids. CDR3 in amino acids: CSVEASGRAQYS. In nucleotides, the CDR3 is TGCAGCGTTGAAGCCAGCGGGAGAGCGCAGTATTCT.

The DNA of the CDR3 is TGTGCCAGCACGTGGGGCTCCGTTAATTCACCCCTCCACTTT. Its translation is CASTWGSVNSPLHF. The chain links TRBV12-3 or TRBV12-4 to TRBJ1-6; D possibly corresponds to TRBD1 (5 bases). The CDR3 contains 14 residues. V lost 7 bases and J 6 bases, leaving 13 bases between the germline ends.

The chain links TRBV11-2 to TRBJ1-2; 8 nucleotides agree with TRBD1. Trimming took 6 bases from V and 4 from J; bases not matched to a gene: 7. In germline, CDR1 is SGHAT, CDR2 FQNNGV. There are 14 residues in the CDR3. The CDR3 region has the DNA TGTGCCAGCAGTGCCGGGACAGGCCTCTATGGCTACACCTTC. Protein product: CASSAGTGLYGYTF.

Comments on this clonotype: A much larger clone differs by one base, so this may be a read error. This sequence joins TRBV6-2 or TRBV6-3 and TRBJ2-1; D call uncertain. This CDR3 comprises 13 residues. V gave up 10 bases and J gave up 11 bases, with 21 bases separating them. The germline V gene has CDR1 MNHEY and CDR2 SVGEGT. The CDR3 sequence: CANRDPLRAKQFF. The CDR3 bases are TGTGCCAACAGAGACCCCTTAAGGGCCAAGCAGTTCTTC.

To note about this clonotype: A read error is possible here, since a much larger clone lies one base away. The J gene is TRBJ2-4, the V gene TRBV6-6; D remains unclear. Trimming pared 10 bases from V and 5 bases from J, leaving 15 bases between. CDR1 MNHNY and CDR2 SVGAGI come from the germline V gene (reference sequence). The CDR3 is 13 residues long. The chain's CDR3 is CANRSLIENIQYF. The CDR3, as DNA: TGTGCCAACAGAAGTCTCATAGAAAACATTCAGTACTTC.

This clonotype has only a few counts. This chain uses TRBV5-4 with TRBJ2-1; TRBD2 aligns across 10 bases. CDR3 length: 15 amino acids. Germline loops: CDR1 SGHNT, CDR2 YYREEE (reference sequence). The junction had 11 bases not matched to a gene; V was cut back by 5 bases and J by 9 bases. CDR3 nucleotide sequence: TGTGCCAGCAGTGACCGGCTAGCGGGAGTGGCTGAGCAGTTCTTC. Translating gives CASSDRLAGVAEQFF.

Details on this clonotype: With a much larger clone just one base away, this may be a read error. The genes are TRBV6-5 and TRBJ1-6, with 9 bases that match TRBD1. CDR3 length: 15 amino acids. CDR1 and CDR2 (germline): MNHEY, SVGAGI. The trim removed 4 bases at V and 9 bases at J, leaving 7 bases unmatched. As DNA, the CDR3 is TGTGCCAGCAGTTCTAAGGGGACAGGGAGTTCACCCCTCCACTTT. Translated, it gives CASSSKGTGSSPLHF.

On this clonotype itself: The conserved phenylalanine or tryptophan is not found at the CDR3 terminus, so this likely reflects a read error. This chain joins TRBV29-1 and TRBJ1-2, with TRBD1 as a possible D gene (5 bases). CDR1 SQVTM and CDR2 ANQGSEA come from the germline V gene. This CDR3 is built from 14 residues. Written as DNA, the CDR3 is TGTAGCGTTGAAGCGGAAGAAGGGGTGGATGGCTACACCTAC. It codes for CSVEAEEGVDGYTY.

The chain links TRBV5-1 to TRBJ2-1, with D perhaps matching TRBD2 (9 bases). The CDR3 extends over 17 amino acids. Trimming took off 3 bases at V and 9 bases at J, with 25 bases between the two ends. Germline CDR1 reads SGHRS; CDR2 reads YFSETQ. The CDR3 here is CASSSWTGRGLAGEQFF. CDR3 DNA: TGCGCCAGCAGCTCCTGGACAGGGAGGGGACTAGCTGGTGAGCAGTTCTTC.